The rows below give T cell receptor beta chains drawn from one sample of a study of tumor and adjacent non-tumor tissue in lung cancer. Using its own MiXCR run on the multiplex PCR reads, TCRdb lists one record per CDR3 protein. The sample consists of approximately 110,000 distinct CDR3 sequences, roughly 80% of them appearing once. Sample: lung tumor tissue. Every receptor here comes from a woman aged 55-69 years with non-small cell lung cancer. CDR3s include the opening cysteine and the closing phenylalanine or tryptophan.

CDR3aa	len	v_gene	j_gene
CASSLHNSDGGYTF	14	TRBV7-3	TRBJ1-2
CARSLARVPHPDTQYF	16	TRBV7-9	TRBJ2-3
CASTALEEQFF	11	TRBV6-1	TRBJ2-1
CASNPGGQGGHTQYF	15	TRBV11-3	TRBJ2-3
CVSAAVLYEQYF	12	TRBV6-2/TRBV6-3	TRBJ2-7
CASGTRRSTNEKLFF	15	TRBV7-8	TRBJ1-4
CASWQGNYGYTF	12	TRBV6-2/TRBV6-3	TRBJ1-2
CASSFWEAGVMSF	13	TRBV6-5	TRBJ2-3
CARSLSTGTSEQYF	14	TRBV11-2	TRBJ2-7
CASSPPTGSSYNEQFF	16	TRBV11-3	TRBJ2-1
CASSEVGSSQHF	12	TRBV6-1	TRBJ1-5
CASSQGTSGAYEQYF	15	TRBV4-3	TRBJ2-7
CASRQGAGLNTGGLFF	16	TRBV4-3	TRBJ2-2
CSAYRGQETQYF	12	TRBV20-1	TRBJ2-5
CTNSQAAGTNEKLFF	15	TRBV4-2	TRBJ1-4
CASSYGTWGRYEQYF	15	TRBV11-2	TRBJ2-7
CTSSALTENYDYTF	14	TRBV6-6	TRBJ1-2
CVSCRDGFYGYTF	13	TRBV6-1	TRBJ1-2
CVISTTGTDSLGELFF	16	TRBV10-3	TRBJ2-2
CASSPRGTSRSNEQFF	16	TRBV28	TRBJ2-1
CASSFPFTGTLFF	13	TRBV7-9	TRBJ2-2
CASSSPTELNIEDFF	15	TRBV11-1	TRBJ1-1
CASSLEPYNNEQFF	14	TRBV11-2	TRBJ2-1
CSARGTGGSEPQHF	14	TRBV20-1	TRBJ1-5
CASSWGGVSSYNEQFF	16	TRBV5-1	TRBJ2-1
CVSSDREPYEQYF	13	TRBV6-1	TRBJ2-7
CARSLTAEVDTQYF	14	TRBV12-3/TRBV12-4	TRBJ2-3
CSAGANTETFF	11	TRBV20-1	TRBJ1-1
CTSNQGRAEGLPETQYF	17	TRBV4-1	TRBJ2-5
CASCLRGRNQPQHF	14	TRBV12-3/TRBV12-4	TRBJ1-5
CASSVWVAGANFLTF	15	TRBV9	TRBJ2-6
CTTREDPGNTIYF	13	TRBV11-3	TRBJ1-3
CASSLDSVRGTEAFF	15	TRBV11-3	TRBJ1-1
CTRSQKRGGTGELFF	15	TRBV4-3	TRBJ2-2
CASSRSAGQGFYEHYF	16	TRBV5-6	TRBJ2-7
CASSQELAGVLTGYNEQFF	19	TRBV4-1	TRBJ2-1
CTSRYSGGRIAKYGYTF	17	TRBV6-6	TRBJ1-2
CVSTYVRYGYTF	12	TRBV12-3/TRBV12-4	TRBJ1-2
CASSWDREGSEQYF	14	TRBV11-2	TRBJ2-7
CASSDQGLATRGF	13	TRBV7-8	TRBJ2-1
CATSRGQADYGYTF	14	TRBV15	TRBJ1-2
CSVGLPGVKLFF	12	TRBV29-1	TRBJ2-2
CAGSPSVTPGPQSSYEQYF	19	TRBV4-3	TRBJ2-7
CASSLDTASQPQHF	14	TRBV6-2/TRBV6-3	TRBJ1-5
CSASSCGRASYEQYF	15	TRBV20-1	TRBJ2-7
CASSPRTGCADTQYF	15	TRBV5-1	TRBJ2-3
CASSPRGHPTDTQYF	15	TRBV28	TRBJ2-3
CSASEGGVQETQYF	14	TRBV20-1	TRBJ2-5
CASPPRGAGNTGELFF	16	TRBV28	TRBJ2-2
CASSVAEFYEQYF	13	TRBV9	TRBJ2-7
CASSFLRVGNTEAFF	15	TRBV28	TRBJ1-1
CSAKEGGDIQYF	12	TRBV20-1	TRBJ2-4
CTRSNAGTGVYNEQFF	16	TRBV11-3	TRBJ2-1
CNASGLAGTRANEQFF	16	TRBV20-1	TRBJ2-1
CASSTSTGLDKQYF	14	TRBV11-2	TRBJ2-3
CSVELREGASYEQYF	15	TRBV29-1	TRBJ2-7